Only one count was recorded for the clone carrying this T cell receptor (beta chain). Its specificity is unknown. Generated by immunoSEQ multiplex PCR, the TCRdb table keeps only in-frame clones and is missing some. The data show 2 million to 2.5 million clones, 80% to 95% seen once. The sample comes from a study of shared clonotypes between healthy human individuals. Study findings and constraints: The diversity represented, both genetic and in exposure history, was limited by few donors. What naive subsets generally showed was a larger estimated richness than memory subsets showed. The naive CD4 repertoires of several donors were compared, and roughly 5% of clonotypes were shared.

CD4+ cells yielded CD45RA+ naive and CD45RA-negative memory subsets. The J segment lost 6 bases and the V segment lost 6 bases, leaving 12 bases of the junction unmatched. The CDR3 length is 15 residues. Germline V gene lookup returns CDR1 MDHEN and CDR2 SYDVKM. This clonotype was sampled from a man between 18 and 29 years old in good health. Some clones in this sample may be carry-over from other donors' samples. The chain is built from TRBV28 and TRBJ2-7; 9 positions match TRBD1. Sample: naive CD4+ T cells from PBMCs. Subset in this sample: CD45RA+ positively selected. The CDR3: CASRSGTGQGFEQYF. CDR3 bases: TGTGCCAGCAGATCTGGGACAGGGCAGGGCTTCGAGCAGTACTTC. The entire variable domain, with the rest obtained from reference TRBV28 and TRBJ2-7, is as follows: DVKVTQSSRYLVKRTGEKVFLECVQDMDHENMFWYRQDPGLGLRLIYFSYDVKMKEKGDIPEGYSVSREKKERFSLILESASTNQTSMYLCASRSGTGQGFEQYFGPGTRLTVT.